This T cell receptor beta chain is from a study of shared clonotypes between healthy human individuals. Germline V gene sequence: CDR1 GTSNPN, CDR2 SVGIG (reference sequence). Trimming removed 2 bases from V and 0 bases from J, with 8 bases in between. This CDR3 region has 14 residues. The study, taken as a whole, reports: Larger estimated richness was generally seen in naive subsets than in memory subsets.

About this clone: The antigen remains unidentified. Other nucleotide sequences in the sample specify the same CDR3.

The DNA input per sorted-subset replicate PCR was roughly 180 ng, corresponding to roughly 30,000 T cell genomes. Sequencing used immunoSEQ multiplex PCR; TCRdb keeps in-frame clones, though not all of them. The sample lists under 2,500,000 clones, approximately 96% occurring once. Input material: naive CD4+ T cells sorted from blood. Subset noted: CD45RA+ positively selected. V is TRBV30 and J is TRBJ2-4; no clear D gene. This sequence originates from a man younger than 35 in good health. The CDR3 coding sequence is TGTGCCTGGAGTTTAGGGCTAGCCAAAAACATTCAGTACTTC. It encodes CAWSLGLAKNIQYF. Combining the CDR3 with reference TRBV30 and TRBJ2-4 gives the whole variable domain SQTIHQWPATLVQPVGSPLSLECTVEGTSNPNLYWYRQAAGRGLQLLFYSVGIGQISSEVPQNLSASRPQDRQFILSSKKLLLSDSGFYLCAWSLGLAKNIQYFGAGTRLSVL.